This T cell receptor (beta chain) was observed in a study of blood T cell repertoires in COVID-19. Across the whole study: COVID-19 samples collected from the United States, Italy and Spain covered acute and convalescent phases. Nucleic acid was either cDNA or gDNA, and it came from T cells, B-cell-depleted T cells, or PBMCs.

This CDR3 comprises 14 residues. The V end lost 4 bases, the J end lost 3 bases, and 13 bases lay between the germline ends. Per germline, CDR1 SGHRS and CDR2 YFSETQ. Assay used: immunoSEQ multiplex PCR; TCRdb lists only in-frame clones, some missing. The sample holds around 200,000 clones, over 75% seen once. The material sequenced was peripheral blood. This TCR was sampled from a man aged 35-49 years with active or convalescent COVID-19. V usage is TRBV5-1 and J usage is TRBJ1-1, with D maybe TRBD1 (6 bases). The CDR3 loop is CASSRDRRDTEAFF. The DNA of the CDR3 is TGCGCCAGCAGCCGCGACAGGCGGGACACTGAAGCTTTCTTT.